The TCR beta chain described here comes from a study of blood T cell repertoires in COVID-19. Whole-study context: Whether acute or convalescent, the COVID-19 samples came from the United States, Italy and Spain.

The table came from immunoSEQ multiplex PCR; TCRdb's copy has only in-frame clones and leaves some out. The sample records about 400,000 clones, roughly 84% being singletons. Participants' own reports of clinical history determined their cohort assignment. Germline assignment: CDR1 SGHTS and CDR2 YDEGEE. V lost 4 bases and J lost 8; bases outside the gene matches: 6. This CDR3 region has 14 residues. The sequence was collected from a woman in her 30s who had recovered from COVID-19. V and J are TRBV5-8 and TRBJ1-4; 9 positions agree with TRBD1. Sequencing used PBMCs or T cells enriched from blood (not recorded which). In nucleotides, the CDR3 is TGTGCCAGCAGCCAGGACAGGGGTGAAGAAAAACTGTTTTTT. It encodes CASSQDRGEEKLFF. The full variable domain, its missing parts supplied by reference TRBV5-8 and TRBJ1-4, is EAGVTQSPTHLIKTRGQQATLRCSPISGHTSVYWYQQALGLGLQFLLWYDEGEERNRGNFPPRFSGRQFPNYSSELNVNALELEDSALYLCASSQDRGEEKLFFGSGTQLSVL.